Presented here are 24 T cell receptor beta chains from one specimen sequenced in a study of cytomegalovirus exposure and HLA in healthy donors. 13 Jbeta primers and 60 Vbeta primers were used for the PCR. The data were produced by immunoSEQ multiplex PCR, yet TCRdb's version contains in-frame clones alone and is incomplete. Here the sample spans approximately 150,000 clones, approximately 70% being singletons. Sequenced sample: PBMCs. These receptors were obtained from a middle-aged woman in good health and CMV-seropositive.

This clone was counted once. J is TRBJ2-1 and V is TRBV6-5; D remains unclear. The V end was cut by 6 bases, the J end by 9 bases, with 12 bases between. Germline-derived CDR1 and CDR2 are MNHEY and SVGAGI. The CDR3 runs 12 residues. The CDR3 protein is CASSSFLGEQFF. Written as DNA, the CDR3 is TGTGCCAGCAGCTCGTTTCTCGGTGAGCAGTTCTTC.

This rearrangement joins TRBV18 to TRBJ1-1; 7 nucleotides align to TRBD1. In germline, CDR1 is KGHSH, CDR2 LQKENI. The CDR3 runs to 14 residues. With 3 bases clipped from V and 0 bases from J, the junction kept 1 base outside the gene matches. CDR3 sequence: CASSPGQMNTEAFF. The CDR3 coding sequence is TGTGCCAGCTCACCGGGACAGATGAACACTGAAGCTTTCTTT.

In this sample, this clone turned up a few times. The chain joins TRBV29-1 to TRBJ1-1, with 7 bases identical to TRBD1. CDR1 SQVTM and CDR2 ANQGSEA come from the germline V gene. CDR3 size: 12 residues. Trimming removed 4 bases from V and 1 base from J; junction bases left unmatched: 0. The CDR3 loop is CSVAGGNTEAFF. The CDR3 DNA is TGCAGCGTTGCAGGGGGGAACACTGAAGCTTTCTTT.

V and J are TRBV7-2 and TRBJ2-3, with 9 nucleotides matching TRBD2. Trimming removed 5 bases from V and 1 base from J; junction bases left unmatched: 10. The germline V gene has CDR1 SGHTA and CDR2 FQGNSA. The CDR3 has 17 amino acids. CDR3 residues: CASSPPKAGGGTDTQYF. The CDR3 bases are TGTGCCAGCAGCCCCCCAAAAGCGGGGGGCGGCACAGATACGCAGTATTTT.

This clone appeared once. This sequence joins TRBV4-1 and TRBJ2-1; 9 nucleotides agree with TRBD1. This CDR3 region has 17 residues. Trimming cost V 1 base and J 10 bases; bases outside gene matches: 14. Germline loops: CDR1 MGHRA, CDR2 YSYEKL. The CDR3 nucleotides are TGCGCCAGCAGCCAAGGGGCGGGACAGGGAGCCTACAGGGAGCAGTTCTTC. Amino acid sequence: CASSQGAGQGAYREQFF.

The chain links TRBV27 to TRBJ1-1, with D perhaps TRBD1 (6 bases). Trimming pared 3 bases from V and 4 bases from J, leaving 12 bases between. CDR3 size: 14 residues. CDR1 MNHEY and CDR2 SMNVEV come from the germline V gene (reference sequence). The CDR3 loop is CASSLRGFGTEAFF. CDR3 nucleotides: TGTGCCAGCAGTTTGAGGGGGTTCGGCACTGAAGCTTTCTTT.

In its sample, this clone was seen a few times. The rearrangement joins TRBV5-6 to TRBJ2-7, with 12 bases lining up with TRBD2. Germline CDR1 SGHDT, CDR2 YYEEEE. V was clipped by 4 bases and J by 3 bases; unmatched bases: 2. The CDR3 runs to 14 residues. The CDR3 DNA is TGTGCCAGCAGCCAGGGACTAGCGGGCTACGAGCAGTACTTC. Translating gives CASSQGLAGYEQYF.

The V call is TRBV2, the J call TRBJ2-1; D call uncertain. V lost 6 bases and J lost 8, with 5 bases in between. CDR1 and CDR2 (germline): SNHLY, FYNNEI. CDR3 length: 10 amino acids. The CDR3 bases are TGTGCCAGCAGCGACTATGAGCAGTTCTTC. It yields the protein CASSDYEQFF. The full variable domain, with the rest looked up from reference TRBV2 and TRBJ2-1, is EPEVTQTPSHQVTQMGQEVILRCVPISNHLYFYWYRQILGQKVEFLVSFYNNEISEKSEIFDDQFSVERPDGSNFTLKIRSTKLEDSAMYFCASSDYEQFFGPGTRLTVL.

This clone was seen only a few times. This rearrangement joins TRBV2 to TRBJ2-3; 8 bases are a match to TRBD2. The CDR3 extends over 15 amino acids. Germline loops: CDR1 SNHLY, CDR2 FYNNEI. The trim removed 8 bases at V and 2 bases at J, leaving 9 bases unmatched. This chain's CDR3 is CASGVGLVITDTQYF. The CDR3, as DNA: TGTGCCAGCGGAGTGGGACTAGTGATCACAGATACGCAGTATTTT.

V and J are TRBV6-6 and TRBJ1-1; the match to TRBD1 covers 7 bases. Looked up from germline, CDR1 is MNHNY and CDR2 is SVGAGI (reference sequence). This CDR3 is 15 amino acids long. The J segment lost 0 bases and the V segment lost 7 bases, leaving 8 bases of the junction unmatched. The DNA of the CDR3 is TGTGCCAGCACCAAAAACAGGGGAATGAACACTGAAGCTTTCTTT. Its protein product is CASTKNRGMNTEAFF.

The chain combines TRBV19 with TRBJ1-1; 7 nucleotides agree with TRBD1. CDR3 length: 14 residues. The germline gives CDR1 LNHDA, CDR2 SQIVND (reference sequence). J gave up 4 bases and V 10 bases, and 12 bases lay outside the gene matches. The CDR3: CATNQQGTGTEAFF. The CDR3, as DNA: TGTGCCACAAATCAACAGGGGACCGGCACTGAAGCTTTCTTT. Full variable domain (outside the CDR3, taken from reference TRBV19 and TRBJ1-1): DGGITQSPKYLFRKEGQNVTLSCEQNLNHDAMYWYRQDPGQGLRLIYYSQIVNDFQKGDIAEGYSVSREKKESFPLTVTSAQKNPTAFYLCATNQQGTGTEAFFGQGTRLTVV.

Only a few counts were recorded for this clone. The V call is TRBV7-2, the J call TRBJ2-3, with 8 bases identical to TRBD2. Germline loops: CDR1 SGHTA, CDR2 FQGNSA. V lost 11 bases and J lost 6; bases outside the gene matches: 10. CDR3 size: 13 residues. CDR3 DNA: TGTGCCGGGGGGGCGGGAGGCAGCGATACGCAGTATTTT. Encoded protein: CAGGAGGSDTQYF.

This clone was detected a few times. J is TRBJ1-3 and V is TRBV10-3; no definite D call. V was cut by 2 bases and J by 8 bases, with 7 bases left in between. The CDR3 contains 12 residues. Germline loops: CDR1 ENHRY, CDR2 SYGVKD. The CDR3 region is CAISEPPDTIYF. The CDR3, as DNA: TGTGCCATCAGTGAGCCCCCGGACACCATATATTTT.

Details on this clone: Mismatch with germline at one junction end may stem from a read error. The chain is built from TRBV4-3 and TRBJ1-2, with a weak D call TRBD1 (6 bases). Germline CDR1 LGHNA, CDR2 YSLEER. There are 16 residues in the CDR3. CDR3 residues: CASSQDRPGGGGGYPF. The DNA of the CDR3 is TGCGCCAGCAGCCAAGATCGGCCGGGGGGAGGGGGTGGCTACCCCTTC.

The V call is TRBV6-5, the J call TRBJ1-1; 9 nucleotides align to TRBD1. The V segment lost 7 bases and the J segment 1 base; nucleotides outside the gene matches: 7. This CDR3 comprises 15 residues. CDR1 and CDR2 from the germline V gene are MNHEY and SVGAGI. This chain's CDR3 is CASKIGTGKNTEAFF. CDR3 bases: TGTGCCAGCAAAATAGGGACAGGGAAGAACACTGAAGCTTTCTTT.

The rearrangement uses TRBV2 and TRBJ1-3; D is unresolved. V was pared by 6 bases and J by 0 bases, with 15 bases between. The germline CDR1 and CDR2 sequences are SNHLY and FYNNEI. The CDR3 loop spans 16 amino acids. CDR3 sequence reads: CASSNGLGSSGNTIYF. CDR3 DNA: TGTGCCAGCAGCAACGGACTGGGGAGCTCTGGAAACACCATATATTTT. The entire variable domain, with the rest obtained from reference TRBV2 and TRBJ1-3, is as follows: EPEVTQTPSHQVTQMGQEVILRCVPISNHLYFYWYRQILGQKVEFLVSFYNNEISEKSEIFDDQFSVERPDGSNFTLKIRSTKLEDSAMYFCASSNGLGSSGNTIYFGEGSWLTVV.

This sequence joins TRBV19 and TRBJ2-1; 11 bases fit TRBD2. The CDR3 runs 17 residues. Per germline, CDR1 LNHDA and CDR2 SQIVND (reference sequence). The trim removed 6 bases at V and 0 bases at J, leaving 7 bases unmatched. CDR3 protein: CASRSSGGLSSYNEQFF. The CDR3 nucleotides read TGTGCCAGTAGGTCTAGCGGGGGGCTAAGCTCCTACAATGAGCAGTTCTTC.

The chain recombines TRBV6-1 with TRBJ2-3; TRBD1 is a possible D gene (5 bases). Trimming pared 1 base from V and 4 bases from J, leaving 9 bases between. The CDR3 sequence is 14 residues long. Germline CDR1 MNHNS, CDR2 SASEGT. This CDR3 reads CASSEGQGSDTQYF. In DNA form, the CDR3 reads TGTGCCAGCAGTGAAGGGCAGGGTTCAGATACGCAGTATTTT.

The J gene is TRBJ1-5, the V gene TRBV19, with D maybe TRBD1 (6 bases). The CDR3 is 14 residues long. CDR1 and CDR2 (germline): LNHDA, SQIVND (reference sequence). Trimming took off 2 bases at V and 7 bases at J, with 12 bases between the two ends. The CDR3, as DNA: TGTGCCAGTAGTATATCACAGGGACGGCAGCCCCAGCATTTT. Amino acids: CASSISQGRQPQHF.

This chain's CDR3 is CASSLAGVTLITDTQYF. CDR3 nucleotides: TGTGCCAGCAGCTTAGCGGGGGTTACTTTGATTACAGATACGCAGTATTTT. The J gene is TRBJ2-3, the V gene TRBV5-4, with 8 bases identical to TRBD2. CDR1 and CDR2 (germline): SGHNT, YYREEE (reference sequence). V gave up 2 bases and J gave up 3 bases; unmatched junction bases: 11. CDR3 length: 17 residues.

The V gene is TRBV4-1, the J gene TRBJ2-7; 7 bases are shared with TRBD2. CDR3 length: 15 amino acids. V was clipped by 2 bases and J by 9 bases; unmatched bases: 13. Germline V gives CDR1 MGHRA, CDR2 YSYEKL. The CDR3 region is CASSQWGGRSMVQYF. DNA of the CDR3: TGCGCCAGCAGCCAATGGGGGGGACGAAGCATGGTGCAGTACTTC.

Only a few counts were recorded for this clone. A read error may produce the germline difference seen at one junction end. The rearrangement joins TRBV7-9 to TRBJ1-2; TRBD1 agrees at 7 bases. Germline V gene sequence: CDR1 SEHNR, CDR2 FQNEAQ (reference sequence). The CDR3 is 10 residues long. The CDR3 DNA sequence: TGTGCCAGCAGCTCTGGGACAGCAGTCTTC. Its protein product is CASSSGTAVF.

This clone was observed a handful of times. The gene calls are TRBV6-6 and TRBJ1-2; no reliable D call. The CDR3 spans 11 residues. Germline assignment: CDR1 MNHNY and CDR2 SVGAGI (reference sequence). The V gene lost 4 bases and the J gene lost 8 bases, with 8 bases spanning the gap. The DNA for the CDR3 is TGTGCCAGCAGTTTAGAATGCGGCTACACCTTC. It yields the protein CASSLECGYTF.

The chain couples TRBV18 to TRBJ2-3, with D perhaps TRBD1 (6 bases). The CDR3 length is 15 residues. Trimming took 3 bases from V and 0 from J, leaving 10 bases between them. The germline V gene has CDR1 KGHSH and CDR2 LQKENI. CDR3 in amino acids: CASSPATGSTDTQYF. The CDR3 bases are TGTGCCAGCTCACCGGCGACAGGAAGCACAGATACGCAGTATTTT.